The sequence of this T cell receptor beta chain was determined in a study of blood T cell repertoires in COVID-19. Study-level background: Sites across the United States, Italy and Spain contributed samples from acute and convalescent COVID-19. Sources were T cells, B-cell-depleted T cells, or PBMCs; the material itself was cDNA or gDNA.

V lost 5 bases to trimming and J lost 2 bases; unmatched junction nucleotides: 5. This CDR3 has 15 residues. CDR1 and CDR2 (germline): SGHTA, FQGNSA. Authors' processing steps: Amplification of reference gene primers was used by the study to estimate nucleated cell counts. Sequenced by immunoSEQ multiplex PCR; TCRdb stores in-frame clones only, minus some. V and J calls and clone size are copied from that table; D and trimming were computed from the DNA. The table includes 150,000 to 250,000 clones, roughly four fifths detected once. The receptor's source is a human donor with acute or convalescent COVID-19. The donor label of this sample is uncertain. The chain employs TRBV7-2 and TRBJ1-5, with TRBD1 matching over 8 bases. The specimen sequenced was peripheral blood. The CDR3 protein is CASSTQTGGNQPQHF. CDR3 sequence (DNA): TGTGCCAGCAGCACTCAGACAGGGGGCAATCAGCCCCAGCATTTT.